What follows describes a single T cell receptor beta chain. These data are taken from a study of blood T cell repertoires in COVID-19. Method: immunoSEQ multiplex PCR; TCRdb's copy keeps in-frame clones and lacks some. The data show around 370,000 clones, 70% to 90% seen once. The study drew participants aged about 18 to 89 years from about two dozen US areas. CDR1 SGHRS and CDR2 YFSETQ come from the germline V gene. CDR3 length equals 12 residues. Between the trimmed V and J ends, which lost 0 bases and 6 bases, there was a span of 6 bases. The material sequenced was PBMCs or T cells enriched from blood (not recorded which). The rearrangement links TRBV5-1 to TRBJ1-1; the D gene is possibly TRBD1 (6 bases). The sequence came from a young woman who had recovered from COVID-19. CDR3 nucleotides: TGCGCCAGCAGCTTGGAGGGGGCTGAAGCTTTCTTT. Protein product: CASSLEGAEAFF.